The 10 T cell receptor beta chains below come from one sample, sequenced in a study of graft-versus-host responses after intestinal transplantation. The antigens of these receptors remain unknown. Profiling relied on immunoSEQ multiplex PCR, and the TCRdb table lists in-frame clones only, not all of them. This table holds 95,000 to 110,000 clones, less than 90% found once. This specimen was unstimulated CD4+ T cells sorted from spleen or lymph node cells, taken before intestinal transplant. These receptor sequences come from a human donor who received an intestinal transplant.

V is TRBV7-3 and J is TRBJ2-7; no firm D call. CDR1 and CDR2 from the germline V gene are SGHTA and FQGTGA. V was pared by 0 bases and J by 3 bases, with 12 bases between. CDR3 size: 15 residues. The CDR3 is CASSLTAGVNYEQYF. The CDR3 DNA follows: TGTGCCAGCAGCTTAACCGCCGGAGTGAACTACGAGCAGTACTTC.

Here the CDR3 reads CASRGPELLSQETQYF. In DNA form, the CDR3 reads TGTGCCTCGCGGGGTCCGGAGCTCCTTTCCCAAGAGACCCAGTACTTC. The chain has TRBV27 and TRBJ2-5, with a possible D match to TRBD2 (6 bases). V gave up 11 bases and J gave up 1 base, with 23 bases separating them. Germline assignment: CDR1 MNHEY and CDR2 SMNVEV (reference sequence). This CDR3 has 16 residues.

The chain combines TRBV19 with TRBJ2-7; 7 nucleotides align to TRBD2. The CDR3 is 15 amino acids. The germline V gene encodes CDR1 LNHDA and CDR2 SQIVND (reference sequence). V shed 3 bases and J 1 base; nucleotides not matched to a gene: 6. The CDR3 loop reads CASSIAGAVSYEQYF. CDR3 DNA: TGTGCCAGTAGTATCGCGGGAGCTGTATCCTACGAGCAGTACTTC.

The gene calls are TRBV10-1 and TRBJ2-1; 10 bases are a match to TRBD2. CDR3 length: 16 residues. Per the germline V gene, CDR1 is WNHNN and CDR2 is SYGVQD (reference sequence). J gave up 8 bases and V 6 bases, and 13 bases lay outside the gene matches. The CDR3 DNA sequence: TGCGCCAGCAGACTATCCGGGACTAGCGAGTCGGATGAGCAGTTCTTC. Residues: CASRLSGTSESDEQFF.

The chain uses TRBV11-2 and TRBJ2-3; D is unclear. The CDR3 spans 14 residues. CDR1 and CDR2 (germline): SGHAT, FQNNGV. V was clipped by 5 bases and J by 2 bases, with 11 bases between them. CDR3 region: CASSLRYPTDTQYF. The CDR3 DNA follows: TGTGCCAGCAGCCTAAGATACCCCACAGATACGCAGTATTTT.

This clone was detected once. This chain joins TRBV7-9 and TRBJ2-2; D assignment may be TRBD1 or TRBD2 (6 bases each). CDR1 and CDR2 from the germline V gene are SEHNR and FQNEAQ (reference sequence). V was cut by 6 bases and J by 4 bases, with 21 bases left in between. The CDR3 sequence is 17 residues long. The chain's CDR3 is CASRSWNRGPPTGELFF. CDR3 bases: TGTGCCAGCAGATCGTGGAATCGGGGGCCGCCCACCGGGGAGCTGTTTTTT.

The rearrangement joins TRBV5-4 to TRBJ1-1; perhaps TRBD1 as D (6 bases). The germline CDR1 and CDR2 sequences are SGHNT and YYREEE (reference sequence). The CDR3 consists of 13 residues. V was clipped by 1 base and J by 5 bases, with 9 bases between them. This CDR3 is CASSLRGSTEAFF. CDR3 nucleotides: TGTGCCAGCAGCTTGAGGGGGTCGACTGAAGCTTTCTTT.

J is TRBJ2-2 and V is TRBV13; 9 bases fit TRBD2. V shed 2 bases and J 7 bases; nucleotides not matched to a gene: 8. There are 16 residues in the CDR3. Germline V gene sequence: CDR1 PRHDT, CDR2 FYEKMQ (reference sequence). CDR3 in amino acids: CASSLKGLAYRGELFF. Written as DNA, the CDR3 is TGTGCCAGCAGCTTAAAGGGACTAGCATATCGCGGGGAGCTGTTTTTT.

This chain connects TRBV6-5 to TRBJ2-7; the D is unclear. This CDR3 spans 14 amino acids. CDR1 and CDR2 (germline): MNHEY, SVGAGI. Trimming took off 2 bases at V and 0 bases at J, with 8 bases between the two ends. The CDR3 protein is CASSYRAASYEQYF. CDR3 nucleotide sequence: TGTGCCAGCAGTTACCGGGCGGCCTCCTACGAGCAGTACTTC.

The chain recombines TRBV5-6 with TRBJ2-7, with TRBD1 matching 7 bases. CDR1 is SGHDT and CDR2 is YYEEEE in the germline V gene. The CDR3 is made up of 15 amino acids. Trimming at V came to 0 bases and at J to 1 base, leaving 4 bases not matched to a gene. Here the CDR3 DNA reads TGTGCCAGCAGCTTGGGCGGACAGGAATCCTACGAGCAGTACTTC. This codes for CASSLGGQESYEQYF.